This T cell receptor beta chain derives from a study of blood T cells in healthy people across ages. The study, taken as a whole, reports: PBMCs left unsorted prevented a conclusive naive versus antigen-experienced comparison.

This clonotype occurred many times. The antigen is unknown. Together with a sample-barcoded 5' primer, a J-beta primer mix was included in a second PCR lasting 7 to 11 cycles. TCRdb used MiXCR to reprocess the 5' RACE reads, holding one entry per CDR3 protein. This sample carries more than 1.4 million distinct CDR3 sequences, approximately 38% of them seen once, and the ten largest clones take roughly 7.7%. The CDR3 spans 16 residues. The germline V gene has CDR1 LGHNA and CDR2 YNFKEQ. J was trimmed by 0 bases and V by 1 base; bases with no gene match: 0. The sequencing sample was made of blood. This TCR was sampled from a woman between 18 and 29 years old in good health. The chain links TRBV4-2 to TRBJ2-4, with 10 positions matching TRBD2. This CDR3 is CASSQGLAGAKNIQYF. In nucleotides, the CDR3 is TGTGCCAGCAGCCAAGGACTAGCGGGAGCCAAAAACATTCAGTACTTC.